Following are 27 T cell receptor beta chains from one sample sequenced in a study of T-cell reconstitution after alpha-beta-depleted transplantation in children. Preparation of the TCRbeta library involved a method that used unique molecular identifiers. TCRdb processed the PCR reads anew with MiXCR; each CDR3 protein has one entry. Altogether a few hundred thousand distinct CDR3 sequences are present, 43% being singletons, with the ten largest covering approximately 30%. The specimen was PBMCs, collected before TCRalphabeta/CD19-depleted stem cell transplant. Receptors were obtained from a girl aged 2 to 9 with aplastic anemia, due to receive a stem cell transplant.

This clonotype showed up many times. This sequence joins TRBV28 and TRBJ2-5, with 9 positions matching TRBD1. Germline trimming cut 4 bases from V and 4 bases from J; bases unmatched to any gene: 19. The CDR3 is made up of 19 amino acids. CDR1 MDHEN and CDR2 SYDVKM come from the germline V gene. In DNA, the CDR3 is TGTGCCAGCAGTTCCCGGGGGACAGGGAGGGCTCGAATGGCAGAGACCCAGTACTTC. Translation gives CASSSRGTGRARMAETQYF.

The DNA for the CDR3 is TGCAGCTTCGAGGGGACGGGAGCGGACGGGGAGCTGTTTTTT. Translation gives CSFEGTGADGELFF. The chain employs TRBV29-1 and TRBJ2-2; TRBD2 might be the D (6 bases). From germline, CDR1 is SQVTM and CDR2 ANQGSEA. Between the trimmed V and J ends, which lost 8 bases and 7 bases, there was a span of 20 bases. The CDR3 has 14 residues.

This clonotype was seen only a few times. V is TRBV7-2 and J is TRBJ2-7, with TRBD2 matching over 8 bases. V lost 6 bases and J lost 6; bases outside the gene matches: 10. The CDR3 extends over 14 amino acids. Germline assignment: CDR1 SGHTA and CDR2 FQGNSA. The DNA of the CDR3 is TGTGCCAGCAGACTCAGCGGGAGAAACAGCGAGCAGTACTTC. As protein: CASRLSGRNSEQYF.

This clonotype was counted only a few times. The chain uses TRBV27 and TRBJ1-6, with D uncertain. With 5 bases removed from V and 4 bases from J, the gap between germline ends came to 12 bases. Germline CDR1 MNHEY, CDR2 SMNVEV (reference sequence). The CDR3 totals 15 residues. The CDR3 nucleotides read TGTGCCAGCAGTGCTAGTAATTCTTATAATTCACCCCTCCACTTT. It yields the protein CASSASNSYNSPLHF.

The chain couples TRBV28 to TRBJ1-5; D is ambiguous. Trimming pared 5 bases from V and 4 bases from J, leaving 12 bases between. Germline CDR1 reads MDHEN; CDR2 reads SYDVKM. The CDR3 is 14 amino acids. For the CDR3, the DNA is TGTGCCAGCAGTAAGACACTTGGGAATCAGCCCCAGCATTTT. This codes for CASSKTLGNQPQHF.

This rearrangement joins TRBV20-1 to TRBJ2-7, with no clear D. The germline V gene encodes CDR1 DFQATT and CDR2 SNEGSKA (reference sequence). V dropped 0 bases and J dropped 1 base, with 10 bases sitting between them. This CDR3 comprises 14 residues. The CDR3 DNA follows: TGCAGTGCTAGAGATCCCACGGTATCCTACGAGCAGTACTTC. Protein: CSARDPTVSYEQYF.

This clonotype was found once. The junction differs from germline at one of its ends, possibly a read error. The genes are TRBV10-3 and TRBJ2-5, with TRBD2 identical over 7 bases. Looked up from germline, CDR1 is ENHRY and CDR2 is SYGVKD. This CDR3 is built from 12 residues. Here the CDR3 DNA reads TGTGCCCTCAGCCCGGGGGGAGAGACCCAGTACTTC. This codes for CALSPGGETQYF.

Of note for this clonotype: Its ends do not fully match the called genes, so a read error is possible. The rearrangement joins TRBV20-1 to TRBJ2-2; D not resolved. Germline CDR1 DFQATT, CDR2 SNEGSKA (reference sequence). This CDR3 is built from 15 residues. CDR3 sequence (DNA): TGCAGTGCTAGAGCCCACACCGCGAACGCCGGGGAGCTGTTTTTT. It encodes CSARAHTANAGELFF.

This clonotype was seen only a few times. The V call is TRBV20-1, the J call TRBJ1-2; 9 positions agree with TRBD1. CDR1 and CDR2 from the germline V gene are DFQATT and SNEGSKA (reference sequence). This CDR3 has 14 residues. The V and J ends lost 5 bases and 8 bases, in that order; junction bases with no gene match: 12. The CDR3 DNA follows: TGCAGTGCTGACCGGGACAGGGTGTTAAGAGGCTACACCTTC. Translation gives CSADRDRVLRGYTF.

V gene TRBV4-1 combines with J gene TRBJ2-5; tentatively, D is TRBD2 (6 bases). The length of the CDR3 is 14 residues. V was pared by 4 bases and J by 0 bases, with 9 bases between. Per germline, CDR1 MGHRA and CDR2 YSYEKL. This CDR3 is CASSLRDYQETQYF. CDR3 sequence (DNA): TGCGCCAGCAGCCTCCGGGACTACCAAGAGACCCAGTACTTC.

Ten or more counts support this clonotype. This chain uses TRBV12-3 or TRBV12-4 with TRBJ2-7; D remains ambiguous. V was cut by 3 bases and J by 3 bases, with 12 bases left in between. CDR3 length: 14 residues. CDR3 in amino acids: CASSFKRGYYEQYF. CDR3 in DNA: TGTGCCAGCAGTTTTAAGAGAGGATACTACGAGCAGTACTTC.

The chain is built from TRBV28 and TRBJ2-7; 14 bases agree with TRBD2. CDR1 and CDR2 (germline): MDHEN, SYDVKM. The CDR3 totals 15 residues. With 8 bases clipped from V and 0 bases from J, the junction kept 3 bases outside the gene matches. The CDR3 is CASRTSGGHSYEQYF. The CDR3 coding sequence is TGTGCCAGCCGGACTAGCGGGGGGCACTCCTACGAGCAGTACTTC.

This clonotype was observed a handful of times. CDR3 loop: CSARDPVTSGNTIYF. CDR3 coding DNA: TGCAGTGCTAGAGACCCAGTTACCTCTGGAAACACCATATATTTT. The chain links TRBV20-1 to TRBJ1-3; D unresolved. The CDR3 runs 15 residues. The germline V gene encodes CDR1 DFQATT and CDR2 SNEGSKA (reference sequence). Trimming removed 0 bases from V and 0 bases from J, with 9 bases in between.

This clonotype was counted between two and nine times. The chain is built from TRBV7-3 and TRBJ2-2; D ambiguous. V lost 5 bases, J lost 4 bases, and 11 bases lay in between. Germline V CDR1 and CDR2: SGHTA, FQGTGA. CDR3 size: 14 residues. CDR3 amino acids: CASSPSLGTGELFF. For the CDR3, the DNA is TGTGCCAGCAGCCCCTCCTTAGGCACCGGGGAGCTGTTTTTT.

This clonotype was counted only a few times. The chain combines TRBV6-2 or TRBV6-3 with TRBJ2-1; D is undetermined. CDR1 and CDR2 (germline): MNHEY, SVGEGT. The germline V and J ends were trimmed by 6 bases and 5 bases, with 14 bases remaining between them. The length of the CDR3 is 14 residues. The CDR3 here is CASSPLIRDNEQFF. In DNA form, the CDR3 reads TGTGCCAGCAGCCCCTTAATCCGGGACAATGAGCAGTTCTTC.

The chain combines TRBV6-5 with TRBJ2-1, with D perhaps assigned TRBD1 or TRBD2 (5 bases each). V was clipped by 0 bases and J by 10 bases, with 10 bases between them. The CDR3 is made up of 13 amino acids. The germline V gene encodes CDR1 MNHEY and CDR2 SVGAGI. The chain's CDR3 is CASSYSGTGEQFF. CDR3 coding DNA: TGTGCCAGCAGTTACTCCGGGACGGGGGAGCAGTTCTTC.

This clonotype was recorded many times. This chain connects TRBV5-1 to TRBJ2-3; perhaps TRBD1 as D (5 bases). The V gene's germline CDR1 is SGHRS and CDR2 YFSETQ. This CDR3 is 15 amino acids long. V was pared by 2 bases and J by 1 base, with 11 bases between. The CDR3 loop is CASSFQGVGTDTQYF. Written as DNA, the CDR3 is TGCGCCAGCAGCTTTCAAGGGGTGGGCACAGATACGCAGTATTTT.

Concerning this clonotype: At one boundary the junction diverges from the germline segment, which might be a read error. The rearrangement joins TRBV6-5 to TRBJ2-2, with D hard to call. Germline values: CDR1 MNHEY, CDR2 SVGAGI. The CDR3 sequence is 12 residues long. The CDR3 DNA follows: TGTGCCAGCAGAAAGAACGCCGGGGAGCTGTTTTTT. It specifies CASRKNAGELFF.

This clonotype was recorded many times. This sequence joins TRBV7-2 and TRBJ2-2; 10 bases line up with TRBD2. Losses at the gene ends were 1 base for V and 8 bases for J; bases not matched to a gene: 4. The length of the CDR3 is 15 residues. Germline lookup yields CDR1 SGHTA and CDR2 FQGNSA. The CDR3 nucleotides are TGTGCCAGCAGCTTAGGGCTAGCGGGAGTGGGGGAGCTGTTTTTT. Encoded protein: CASSLGLAGVGELFF.

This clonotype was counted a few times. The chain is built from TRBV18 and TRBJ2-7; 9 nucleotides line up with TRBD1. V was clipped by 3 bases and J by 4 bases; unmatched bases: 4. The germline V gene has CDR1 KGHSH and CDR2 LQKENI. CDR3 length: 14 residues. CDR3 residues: CASSPQDRGYEQYF. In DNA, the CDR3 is TGTGCCAGCTCACCCCAGGACAGGGGTTACGAGCAGTACTTC.

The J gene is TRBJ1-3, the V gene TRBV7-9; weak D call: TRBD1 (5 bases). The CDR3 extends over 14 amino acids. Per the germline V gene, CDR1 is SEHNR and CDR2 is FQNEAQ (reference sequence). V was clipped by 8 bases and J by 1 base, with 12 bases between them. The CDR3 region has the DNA TGTGCCAGCCACGACGGGGGGTCTGGAAACACCATATATTTT. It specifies CASHDGGSGNTIYF.

CDR3 region: CATRGGGGPSYEQYF. For the CDR3, the DNA is TGCGCCACCCGAGGTGGCGGGGGGCCTTCCTACGAGCAGTACTTC. The V call is TRBV5-1, the J call TRBJ2-7; 8 positions match TRBD2. The CDR3 length is 15 residues. In germline, CDR1 is SGHRS, CDR2 YFSETQ. After removal of 9 bases from V and 1 base from J, the junction contained 12 bases not matched to a gene.

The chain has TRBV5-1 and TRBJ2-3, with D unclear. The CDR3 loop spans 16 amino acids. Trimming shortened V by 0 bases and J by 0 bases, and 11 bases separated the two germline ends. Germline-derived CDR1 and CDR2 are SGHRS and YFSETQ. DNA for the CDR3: TGCGCCAGCAGCTTGGGCGGTCATACTAGCACAGATACGCAGTATTTT. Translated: CASSLGGHTSTDTQYF.

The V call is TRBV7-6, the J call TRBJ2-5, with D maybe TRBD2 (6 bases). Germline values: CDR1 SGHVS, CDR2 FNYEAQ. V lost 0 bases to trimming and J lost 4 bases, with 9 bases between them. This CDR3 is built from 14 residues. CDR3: CASSLALGGETQYF. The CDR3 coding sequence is TGTGCCAGCAGCTTAGCGCTGGGGGGAGAGACCCAGTACTTC. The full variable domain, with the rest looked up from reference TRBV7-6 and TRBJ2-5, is GAGVSQSPRYKVTKRGQDVALRCDPISGHVSLYWYRQALGQGPEFLTYFNYEAQQDKSGLPNDRFSAERPEGSISTLTIQRTEQRDSAMYRCASSLALGGETQYFGPGTRLLVL.

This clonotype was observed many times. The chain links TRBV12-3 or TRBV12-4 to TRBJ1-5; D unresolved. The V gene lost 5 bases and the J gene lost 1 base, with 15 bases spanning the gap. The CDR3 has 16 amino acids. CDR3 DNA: TGTGCCAGCAGTGAAGCCCCGGGTGCAAGCAATCAGCCCCAGCATTTT. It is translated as CASSEAPGASNQPQHF.

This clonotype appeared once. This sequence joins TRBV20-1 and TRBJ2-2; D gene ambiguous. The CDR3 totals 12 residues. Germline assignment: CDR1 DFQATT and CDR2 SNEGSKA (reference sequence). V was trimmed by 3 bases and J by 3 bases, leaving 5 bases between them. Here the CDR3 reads CSASSHTGELFF. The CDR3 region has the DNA TGCAGTGCTAGCTCGCACACCGGGGAGCTGTTTTTT.

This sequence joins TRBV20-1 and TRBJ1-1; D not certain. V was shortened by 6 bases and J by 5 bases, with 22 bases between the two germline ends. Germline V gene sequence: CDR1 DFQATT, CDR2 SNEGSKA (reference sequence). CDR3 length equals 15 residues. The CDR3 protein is CSASHGRRMETEAFF. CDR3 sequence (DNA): TGCAGTGCCTCCCATGGCAGGAGAATGGAAACTGAAGCTTTCTTT.